The clone carrying this T cell receptor beta chain was recorded at least ten times. The antigen is not known. These data belong to a study of T cells after posttransplantation cyclophosphamide. Study observations and caveats: Blood and skin or GI T cell repertoires showed limited TRB overlap.

A marrow graft followed busulfan-fludarabine conditioning, with cyclophosphamide on days +3 and +4. The table came from immunoSEQ multiplex PCR; TCRdb's copy has only in-frame clones and leaves some out. The sample contains over 6,500 clones, none of them singletons. The V end lost 2 bases, the J end lost 3 bases, and 11 bases lay between the germline ends. The germline V gene encodes CDR1 SGHTA and CDR2 FQGTGA. The CDR3 contains 14 residues. Sample: PBMCs, taken after allogeneic stem cell transplant with posttransplant cyclophosphamide. This TCR was sampled from a male patient between 45 and 59 years old who received an allogeneic stem cell transplant from an unrelated donor, was CMV-positive, and had acute GVHD only. Some T cells could come from the graft donor. The rearrangement joins TRBV7-3 to TRBJ2-7, with a possible D match to TRBD2 (5 bases). The CDR3 DNA reads as TGTGCCAGCAGCTTATATAGTAGCGACTACGAGCAGTACTTC. Its protein is CASSLYSSDYEQYF.